What follows describes a single TCR beta chain. Its antigen is unidentified. The junction departs from germline at one end; a sequencing error may be responsible. This specimen belongs to a study of cytomegalovirus exposure and HLA in healthy donors. Findings and limits, study-wide: Productive status was seen about 90% or about 30% of the time for most TCR beta V segments in an earlier analysis. In a later analysis, specific HLA alleles were associated with 15,000 or so TCR beta sequences at a 0.05 false discovery rate. Per published reports, the classifier diagnosed cytomegalovirus status with high specificity and sensitivity.

The CDR3 consists of 13 residues. Germline V gene sequence: CDR1 GTSNPN, CDR2 SVGIG (reference sequence). The study sampled nominally healthy donors, though unrecorded immune exposures were likely. Amplification used 60 Vbeta primers and 13 Jbeta primers. Sequencing used immunoSEQ multiplex PCR; TCRdb keeps in-frame clones, though not all of them. The table has some 170,000 clones, roughly 79% seen once; the top ten hold roughly 9.3%. This TCR derives from a man younger than 35 in good health and CMV-seropositive. The specimen was PBMCs. V usage is TRBV30 and J usage is TRBJ1-2; maybe TRBD1 (5 bases). CDR3 nucleotides: TGCGCCTGGAGTGTACTGGGGCCTGGAGGCTACACCTTC. It translates to CAWSVLGPGGYTF.